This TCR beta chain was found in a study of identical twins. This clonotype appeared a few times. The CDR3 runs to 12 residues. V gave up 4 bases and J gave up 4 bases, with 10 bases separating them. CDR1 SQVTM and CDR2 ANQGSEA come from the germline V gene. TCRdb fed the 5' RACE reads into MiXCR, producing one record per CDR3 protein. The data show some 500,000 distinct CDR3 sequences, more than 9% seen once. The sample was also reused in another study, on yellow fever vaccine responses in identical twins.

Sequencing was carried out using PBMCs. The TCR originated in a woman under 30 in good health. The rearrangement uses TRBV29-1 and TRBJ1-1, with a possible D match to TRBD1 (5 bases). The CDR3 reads CSVAGHTTEAFF. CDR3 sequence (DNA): TGCAGCGTTGCGGGGCACACCACTGAAGCTTTCTTT. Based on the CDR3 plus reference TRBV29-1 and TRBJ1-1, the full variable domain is SAVISQKPSRDICQRGTSLTIQCQVDSQVTMMFWYRQQPGQSLTLIATANQGSEATYESGFVIDKFPISRPNLTFSTLTVSNMSPEDSSIYLCSVAGHTTEAFFGQGTRLTVV.